Listed below are T cell receptor beta chains from one sample, sequenced in a study of Ad26.COV2.S vaccination and SARS-CoV-2 variants. Sequencing used immunoSEQ multiplex PCR; TCRdb keeps in-frame clones, though not all of them. The table records a few hundred thousand clones, approximately 90% of them present only once. Sequenced here: peripheral blood, sampled in a trial of Ad26.COV2.S vaccine versus placebo. These receptors were obtained from a person aged 18 to 65 who received the Ad26.COV2.S COVID-19 vaccine or a placebo. CDR3s include the opening cysteine and the closing phenylalanine or tryptophan. A D gene is named only where the DNA matches it firmly. Not all rows give a size; the values are once, few, many and, for expanded clones, a class.

size: .; D: .; J: TRBJ2-1; V: TRBV7-6; DNA: TGTGCCAGCAGCCGGGAACGCAACAATGAGCAGTTCTTC; CDR3: CASSRERNNEQFF
size: .; D: .; J: TRBJ2-7; V: TRBV27; DNA: TGTGCCAGCAGTCTGACAGCGTCCTACGAGCAGTACTTC; CDR3: CASSLTASYEQYF
size: .; D: .; J: TRBJ1-1; V: TRBV7-2; DNA: TGTGCCAGCAGCTTAGGGCCGGATCCGGGCACTGAAGCTTTCTTT; CDR3: CASSLGPDPGTEAFF
size: .; D: .; J: TRBJ2-7; V: TRBV28; DNA: TGTGCCAGCAGCCCAGGAGGGGTCGGAGGCTCCTACGAGCAGTACTTC; CDR3: CASSPGGVGGSYEQYF
size: .; D: .; J: TRBJ1-2; V: TRBV5-6; DNA: TGTGCCAGCAGCTTGGGCGTCAGACAGAACTATGGCTACACCTTC; CDR3: CASSLGVRQNYGYTF
size: .; D: .; J: TRBJ2-7; V: TRBV29-1; DNA: TGCAGCGTCCAAACCCGGGGCGAGCAGTACTTC; CDR3: CSVQTRGEQYF
size: .; D: TRBD1; J: TRBJ2-7; V: TRBV11-3; DNA: TGTGCCAGCAGCAGGGGACAGGTTGGGGAGCAGTACTTC; CDR3: CASSRGQVGEQYF
size: .; D: .; J: TRBJ1-6; V: TRBV18; DNA: TGTGCCAGCTCACCACAGTTGGACAGAATCAATTCACCCCTCCACTTT; CDR3: CASSPQLDRINSPLHF
size: .; D: .; J: TRBJ2-3; V: TRBV11-3; DNA: TGTGCCAGCAGCTTAGGGAGGACGAGCACAGATACGCAGTATTTT; CDR3: CASSLGRTSTDTQYF
size: .; D: .; J: TRBJ1-1; V: TRBV5-1; DNA: TGCGCCAGCAGAGGACAGTTAGACACTGAAGCTTTCTTT; CDR3: CASRGQLDTEAFF
size: .; D: TRBD2; J: TRBJ2-1; V: TRBV9; DNA: TGTGCCAGCAGCGTCCTCGGGAGCGGGGGCTACAATGAGCAGTTCTTC; CDR3: CASSVLGSGGYNEQFF
size: .; D: .; J: TRBJ2-7; V: TRBV18; DNA: TGTGCCAGCTCACCACCGCCCAGGGGCCACGAGCAGTACTTC; CDR3: CASSPPPRGHEQYF
size: .; D: .; J: TRBJ2-7; V: TRBV19; DNA: TGTGCCAGTAGTATTTCGGGGGCCTACGAGCAGTACTTC; CDR3: CASSISGAYEQYF
size: .; D: .; J: TRBJ2-4; V: TRBV20-1; DNA: TGCAGTGCTAGGTCCGGGGGCATTCAGTACTTC; CDR3: CSARSGGIQYF
size: .; D: TRBD2; J: TRBJ2-5; V: TRBV9; DNA: TGTGCCAGCAGCCCAAGTAGCGGGAGTGAAGAGACCCAGTACTTC; CDR3: CASSPSSGSEETQYF
size: .; D: TRBD1; J: TRBJ2-2; V: TRBV27; DNA: TGTGCCAGCAGCTCAGGACAGGGACCCCGCACCGGGGAGCTGTTTTTT; CDR3: CASSSGQGPRTGELFF
size: .; D: TRBD1; J: TRBJ1-6; V: TRBV28; DNA: TGTGCCAGCAGCCTCGACAGGGGGGCCTATAATTCACCCCTCCACTTT; CDR3: CASSLDRGAYNSPLHF
size: .; D: TRBD2; J: TRBJ2-1; V: TRBV11-2; DNA: TGTGCCAGCAGCTTAGGACGAGGGACTAGCGGGAGTTTCAATGAGCAGTTCTTC; CDR3: CASSLGRGTSGSFNEQFF
size: .; D: TRBD2; J: TRBJ2-3; V: TRBV24-1; DNA: TGTGCCACCAGTGATGTTCCCGGGACTAGCGGGAGGGCGACAGATACGCAGTATTTT; CDR3: CATSDVPGTSGRATDTQYF
size: .; D: .; J: TRBJ1-5; V: TRBV19; DNA: TGTGCCAGTAGGAGGGGCGAGGGGCAGCCCCAGCATTTT; CDR3: CASRRGEGQPQHF
size: .; D: TRBD1; J: TRBJ2-2; V: TRBV28; DNA: TGTGCCAGCATTCACCGGGACAGGGGCGATGGCGGGGAGCTGTTTTTT; CDR3: CASIHRDRGDGGELFF
size: once; D: .; J: TRBJ2-7; V: TRBV28; DNA: TGTGCCAGCAGCCCCAGGGGGGGCCCCACCTACGAGCAGTACTTC; CDR3: CASSPRGGPTYEQYF
size: .; D: .; J: TRBJ2-5; V: TRBV24-1; DNA: TGTGCCACCAGTGATTTAGGAGGGGAAGAGACCCAGTACTTC; CDR3: CATSDLGGEETQYF
size: .; D: TRBD2; J: TRBJ2-7; V: TRBV6-2/TRBV6-3; DNA: TGTGCCAGCAGTTTAGCGGGAGGCTCCTACGAGCAGTACTTC; CDR3: CASSLAGGSYEQYF
size: .; D: .; J: TRBJ2-6; V: TRBV4-1; DNA: TGCGCCAGCAGCCCCAGAGCTTCCGGGACCGGAAATTCTGGGGCCAACGTCCTGACTTTC; CDR3: CASSPRASGTGNSGANVLTF
size: .; D: .; J: TRBJ2-3; V: TRBV11-2; DNA: TGTGCCAGCAGCTTTACAAGGACAGATACGCAGTATTTT; CDR3: CASSFTRTDTQYF
size: once; D: .; J: TRBJ1-2; V: TRBV7-9; DNA: TGTGCCAGCAGCTTAGCTTTTGAGGCCCGGGAGTACTATGGCTACACCTTC; CDR3: CASSLAFEAREYYGYTF
size: few; D: .; J: TRBJ1-6; V: TRBV15; DNA: TGTGCCACCGGGGGATCCCTTTATAATTCACCCCTCCACTTT; CDR3: CATGGSLYNSPLHF
size: few; D: .; J: TRBJ1-2; V: TRBV5-1; DNA: TGCGCCAGCAGCAAGGACATGCGTTATGGCTACACCTTC; CDR3: CASSKDMRYGYTF
size: .; D: TRBD2; J: TRBJ2-2; V: TRBV28; DNA: TGTGCCAGCGGGGCCGGGAGGGCCTATACCGGGGAGCTGTTTTTT; CDR3: CASGAGRAYTGELFF
size: .; D: .; J: TRBJ2-1; V: TRBV19; DNA: TGTGCCAGTAGTCGAGAACACGGATACAATGAGCAGTTCTTC; CDR3: CASSREHGYNEQFF
size: .; D: .; J: TRBJ2-6; V: TRBV30; DNA: TGTGCCTGGAGTGTAGGGGTTACTGGGGCCAACGTCCTGACTTTC; CDR3: CAWSVGVTGANVLTF
size: .; D: .; J: TRBJ1-2; V: TRBV9; DNA: TGTGCCAGCAGCGTGCAGGGGATTAGCTACACCTTC; CDR3: CASSVQGISYTF
size: .; D: TRBD1; J: TRBJ2-7; V: TRBV11-2; DNA: TGTGCCAGCAGTTTGGGACAGGGGGGTGTCGAGCAGTACTTC; CDR3: CASSLGQGGVEQYF
size: .; D: .; J: TRBJ2-1; V: TRBV19; DNA: TGTGCCAGTAGTAGGGACGTCCTAAGCTCCTACAATGAGCAGTTCTTC; CDR3: CASSRDVLSSYNEQFF
size: .; D: .; J: TRBJ2-2; V: TRBV24-1; DNA: TGTGCCACCAGTGATCCCAGGAACACCGGGGAGCTGTTTTTT; CDR3: CATSDPRNTGELFF
size: .; D: .; J: TRBJ1-3; V: TRBV4-1; DNA: TGCGCCAGCAGCCCCACCGGCCCTGGAAACACCATATATTTT; CDR3: CASSPTGPGNTIYF
size: .; D: TRBD1; J: TRBJ1-1; V: TRBV19; DNA: TGTGCCAGTAGTATCCAGGGGGTTGAAGCTTTCTTT; CDR3: CASSIQGVEAFF
size: .; D: .; J: TRBJ2-1; V: TRBV24-1; DNA: TGTGCCACCAGTGATTGGGTACCTAGTTTTGGCAACAATGAGCAGTTCTTC; CDR3: CATSDWVPSFGNNEQFF
size: .; D: TRBD1; J: TRBJ1-2; V: TRBV11-2; DNA: TGTGCCAGCAGCCCAGGGACAGCGGGTGGCTACACCTTC; CDR3: CASSPGTAGGYTF
size: .; D: TRBD2; J: TRBJ2-3; V: TRBV5-8; DNA: TGTGCCAGCAGCTTGTTTCTAGCGGAAGGCACAGATACGCAGTATTTT; CDR3: CASSLFLAEGTDTQYF
size: .; D: .; J: TRBJ1-1; V: TRBV7-9; DNA: TGTGCCAGCAGCTTAAGGAGGGGGGGTGCGAACACTGAAGCTTTCTTT; CDR3: CASSLRRGGANTEAFF
size: .; D: TRBD2; J: TRBJ2-1; V: TRBV4-2; DNA: TGTGCCAGCAGCCCACCTGCCGGGAGGCTTCCCACCTACAATGAGCAGTTCTTC; CDR3: CASSPPAGRLPTYNEQFF
size: .; D: .; J: TRBJ1-2; V: TRBV21-1; DNA: TGTGCCAGCAGCAAAGACAGGGGAAACTATGGCTACACCTTC; CDR3: CASSKDRGNYGYTF
size: .; D: .; J: TRBJ2-1; V: TRBV12-3/TRBV12-4; DNA: TGTGCCAGCAGTTCTATGAGAGACAATGAGCAGTTCTTC; CDR3: CASSSMRDNEQFF
size: .; D: TRBD1; J: TRBJ1-2; V: TRBV27; DNA: TGTGCCAGCAGGCTGGACAGGAACTATGGCTACACCTTC; CDR3: CASRLDRNYGYTF
size: .; D: TRBD1; J: TRBJ2-5; V: TRBV5-4; DNA: TGTGCCAGCAGCCGGGCCACAGGGGGGGAGACCCAGTACTTC; CDR3: CASSRATGGETQYF
size: .; D: .; J: TRBJ1-2; V: TRBV6-1; DNA: TGTGCCAGCAGTTCTTATGGCTACACCTTC; CDR3: CASSSYGYTF
size: .; D: TRBD2; J: TRBJ2-3; V: TRBV28; DNA: TGTGCCAGCAGTCCGCGAGGTGGCGGGAGGGGCACAGATACGCAGTATTTT; CDR3: CASSPRGGGRGTDTQYF